The 17 T cell receptor beta chains given below trace back to one sample, sequenced in a study of blood T cell repertoires in COVID-19. Here immunoSEQ multiplex PCR was the method, and the copy in TCRdb shows in-frame clones only, minus some. The top ten hold around 2% of the sample, which has approximately 170,000 clones, around 82% seen once. Material: peripheral blood. The origin of the receptors is a woman aged 80 or older with acute or convalescent COVID-19.

The chain links TRBV6-5 to TRBJ1-5; D unresolved. The CDR3 has 14 amino acids. CDR1 and CDR2 from the germline V gene are MNHEY and SVGAGI. The V end was cut by 8 bases, the J end by 0 bases, with 11 bases between. The CDR3 coding sequence is TGTGCCAGCCGAGACAAAAATAGCAATCAGCCCCAGCATTTT. This gives the protein CASRDKNSNQPQHF.

The chain employs TRBV2 and TRBJ2-4; 12 bases agree with TRBD1. Germline V gene lookup returns CDR1 SNHLY and CDR2 FYNNEI. J was trimmed by 1 base and V by 4 bases; bases with no gene match: 14. The CDR3 spans 20 residues. CDR3 amino acids: CASSVRLWDRGRLAKNIQYF. CDR3 in DNA: TGTGCCAGCAGTGTACGTTTATGGGACAGGGGGCGCTTGGCCAAAAACATTCAGTACTTC.

This clone has only one observation. The chain recombines TRBV7-2 with TRBJ1-4, with 9 bases fitting TRBD1. V lost 1 base to trimming and J lost 8 bases; unmatched junction nucleotides: 8. The germline gives CDR1 SGHTA, CDR2 FQGNSA. The CDR3 is 16 amino acids. In DNA, the CDR3 is TGTGCCAGCAGCTTAGACGGGACAGGGCGCCGAGAAAAACTGTTTTTT. As protein: CASSLDGTGRREKLFF.

J is TRBJ1-1 and V is TRBV28; 9 bases are a match to TRBD1. J gave up 6 bases and V 6 bases, and 14 bases lay outside the gene matches. Looked up from germline, CDR1 is MDHEN and CDR2 is SYDVKM. This CDR3 contains 16 residues. The CDR3, as DNA: TGTGCCAGCAGAATCACTTTAGACAGGGGGAAAGCTGAAGCTTTCTTT. It translates to CASRITLDRGKAEAFF.

The V and J genes are TRBV4-3 and TRBJ1-1; D is possibly TRBD1 (6 bases). The CDR3 is 13 residues long. The germline V gene has CDR1 LGHNA and CDR2 YSLEER. V was shortened by 1 base and J by 6 bases, with 9 bases between the two germline ends. This CDR3 reads CASSQVRGAEAFF. CDR3 in DNA: TGCGCCAGCAGCCAAGTCAGGGGCGCTGAAGCTTTCTTT.

The chain joins TRBV4-3 to TRBJ2-2; 9 bases are a match to TRBD2. V was pared by 4 bases and J by 6 bases, with 9 bases of the junction left unmatched. There are 16 residues in the CDR3. Germline CDR1 and CDR2: LGHNA and YSLEER. The CDR3 DNA follows: TGCGCCAGCAGCCGTTTTGGCGGGGGGGCCGCCGGGGAGCTGTTTTTT. Its translation is CASSRFGGGAAGELFF.

The chain joins TRBV28 to TRBJ2-3; the match to TRBD2 covers 7 bases. The V gene's germline CDR1 is MDHEN and CDR2 SYDVKM. The V gene end was trimmed by 6 bases and the J gene end by 7 bases; junction bases not matched to a gene: 1. The CDR3 runs to 11 residues. This CDR3 reads CASRTSNTQYF. As DNA, the CDR3 is TGTGCCAGCAGGACTAGCAATACGCAGTATTTT.

The V gene is TRBV7-9, the J gene TRBJ1-5; a possible D gene is TRBD1 (5 bases). Germline CDR1 reads SEHNR; CDR2 reads FQNEAQ (reference sequence). The length of the CDR3 is 14 residues. V was cut by 5 bases and J by 4 bases, with 12 bases left in between. CDR3 sequence: CASSEDRANQPQHF. The DNA of the CDR3 is TGTGCCAGCAGCGAAGACAGAGCAAATCAGCCCCAGCATTTT.

This rearrangement joins TRBV4-1 to TRBJ2-5, with 7 bases lining up with TRBD1. The germline CDR1 and CDR2 sequences are MGHRA and YSYEKL. V lost 3 bases to trimming and J lost 2 bases; unmatched junction nucleotides: 6. CDR3 length: 15 amino acids. The CDR3 reads CASSHPGQQQETQYF. The CDR3 nucleotides read TGCGCCAGCAGCCACCCGGGACAGCAACAAGAGACCCAGTACTTC.

The chain carries TRBV10-3 and TRBJ1-2; TRBD1 matches at 12 bases. The germline gives CDR1 ENHRY, CDR2 SYGVKD. The trim removed 7 bases at V and 4 bases at J, leaving 7 bases unmatched. The CDR3 consists of 15 residues. The CDR3 DNA sequence: TGTGCCATCACTCCGGGACAGGGGGCGGGCTATGGCTACACCTTC. As protein: CAITPGQGAGYGYTF.

This clone was counted many times. The chain is built from TRBV7-2 and TRBJ1-2, with TRBD1 matching 7 bases. CDR3 size: 14 residues. CDR1 and CDR2 (germline): SGHTA, FQGNSA. Trimming removed 3 bases from V and 6 bases from J; junction bases left unmatched: 7. CDR3 sequence (DNA): TGTGCCAGCAGCTTCGGCCAGGGGGTACATGGCTACACCTTC. Translated: CASSFGQGVHGYTF.

This chain connects TRBV6-2 or TRBV6-3 to TRBJ1-2, with a tentative D call TRBD1 (6 bases). CDR1 is MNHEY and CDR2 is SVGEGT in the germline V gene. The CDR3 is made up of 13 amino acids. Trimming left V 4 bases short and J 3 bases short, with 9 bases between. The CDR3 DNA is TGTGCCAGCAGTTGGGGGCGCGACTATGGCTACACCTTC. Protein: CASSWGRDYGYTF.

The chain uses TRBV19 and TRBJ2-1; 11 bases line up with TRBD2. The ends lost 5 bases at V and 10 bases at J; junction bases unmatched: 7. The CDR3 length is 14 residues. Germline CDR1 and CDR2: LNHDA and SQIVND (reference sequence). The CDR3 nucleotides read TGTGCCAGTAGTGAAGGGACTAGCGGCAAAGAGCAGTTCTTC. Encoded protein: CASSEGTSGKEQFF. Full variable domain (rest looked up from reference TRBV19 and TRBJ2-1): DGGITQSPKYLFRKEGQNVTLSCEQNLNHDAMYWYRQDPGQGLRLIYYSQIVNDFQKGDIAEGYSVSREKKESFPLTVTSAQKNPTAFYLCASSEGTSGKEQFFGPGTRLTVL.

V gene TRBV4-3 combines with J gene TRBJ1-2; no reliable D call. Germline CDR1 reads LGHNA; CDR2 reads YSLEER. The ends were cut back, 1 base at V and 3 bases at J, with 9 bases in the middle. This CDR3 has 14 amino acids. CDR3 residues: CASSQVSGDYGYTF. CDR3 coding DNA: TGCGCCAGCAGCCAAGTTAGCGGGGACTATGGCTACACCTTC.

Worth noting for this clone: Germline is not matched at one junction end, which may reflect a read error. The chain has TRBV9 and TRBJ2-7; TRBD2 matches at 13 bases. Germline values: CDR1 SGDLS, CDR2 YYNGEE. This CDR3 is built from 14 residues. The CDR3 here is CAGSVTSGRGEQYF. The CDR3 DNA is TGTGCCGGCAGCGTTACTAGCGGGAGGGGGGAGCAGTACTTC.

V and J are TRBV27 and TRBJ2-7; no clear D. The length of the CDR3 is 14 residues. Germline values: CDR1 MNHEY, CDR2 SMNVEV (reference sequence). The V gene lost 3 bases and the J gene lost 0 bases, with 9 bases spanning the gap. CDR3 nucleotide sequence: TGTGCCAGCAGTTTCAGGTCCAGCTCCTACGAGCAGTACTTC. This gives the protein CASSFRSSSYEQYF.

V gene TRBV3-1 (or the pseudogene TRBV3-2) combines with J gene TRBJ1-4; D gene uncertain. The CDR3 is 17 amino acids. Per germline, CDR1 LGHDT and CDR2 YNNKEL (reference sequence). V was trimmed by 2 bases and J by 0 bases, leaving 13 bases between them. The CDR3 DNA reads TGTGCCAGCAGCCAAACGACCGGGGTCGCAACTAATGAAAAACTGTTTTTT. As protein: CASSQTTGVATNEKLFF.